One and the same sample provided the 7 T cell receptor beta chains below, sequenced in a study of blood T cell repertoires in COVID-19. Only in-frame clones appear in the TCRdb table, and some are missing; sequencing was by immunoSEQ multiplex PCR. The sample carries around 170,000 clones, 80% to 90% recorded once. Specimen: peripheral blood. The receptor source for this set is a woman over 75 with COVID-19, enrolled during active disease.

The V gene is TRBV7-3, the J gene TRBJ2-7; 10 nucleotides line up with TRBD1. With V trimmed by 0 bases and J by 5 bases, 4 bases remained unmatched. The germline gives CDR1 SGHTA, CDR2 FQGTGA. This CDR3 comprises 15 residues. This CDR3 is CASSLTGQGMDEQYF. The CDR3 DNA reads as TGTGCCAGCAGCTTAACGGGACAGGGGATGGACGAGCAGTACTTC.

A note on this clone: This sample includes further DNA sequences coding for the same CDR3. This rearrangement joins TRBV6-6 to TRBJ1-1; the D gene is possibly TRBD1 (5 bases). V was clipped by 0 bases and J by 3 bases, with 11 bases between them. CDR3 length: 15 residues. Germline CDR1 and CDR2: MNHNY and SVGAGI (reference sequence). The CDR3 DNA sequence: TGTGCCAGCAGTTACTCTGGGGGGGTGGACACTGAAGCTTTCTTT. Translated, it gives CASSYSGGVDTEAFF.

This chain links TRBV19 with TRBJ1-2; 7 nucleotides line up with TRBD1. The CDR3 is 13 residues long. CDR1 is LNHDA, CDR2 SQIVND, per germline (reference sequence). With V trimmed by 2 bases and J by 8 bases, 5 bases remained unmatched. The CDR3 loop reads CASSISTGRGYTF. The CDR3 region has the DNA TGTGCCAGTAGTATATCGACAGGGCGAGGCTACACCTTC. The full variable domain, in which reference TRBV19 and TRBJ1-2 provide the parts outside the CDR3, is DGGITQSPKYLFRKEGQNVTLSCEQNLNHDAMYWYRQDPGQGLRLIYYSQIVNDFQKGDIAEGYSVSREKKESFPLTVTSAQKNPTAFYLCASSISTGRGYTFGSGTRLTVV.

The rearrangement uses TRBV10-3 and TRBJ2-5, with TRBD1 matching over 11 bases. After removal of 4 bases from V and 5 bases from J, the junction contained 6 bases not matched to a gene. The CDR3 sequence is 15 residues long. In germline, CDR1 is ENHRY, CDR2 SYGVKD. Written as DNA, the CDR3 is TGTGCCATCAGTGTGCGGACAGGGGGCGCGGAGACCCAGTACTTC. Protein product: CAISVRTGGAETQYF.

This chain joins TRBV5-1 and TRBJ2-7; 9 bases align to TRBD1. The V and J ends lost 3 bases and 4 bases, in that order; junction bases with no gene match: 5. The CDR3 runs 14 residues. Looked up from germline, CDR1 is SGHRS and CDR2 is YFSETQ. The CDR3 nucleotides are TGCGCCAGCAGCTCGGGACAGGGTCGGTACGAGCAGTACTTC. Translated: CASSSGQGRYEQYF. Variable domain in full (rest from reference TRBV5-1 and TRBJ2-7): KAGVTQTPRYLIKTRGQQVTLSCSPISGHRSVSWYQQTPGQGLQFLFEYFSETQRNKGNFPGRFSGRQFSNSRSEMNVSTLELGDSALYLCASSSGQGRYEQYFGPGTRLTVT.

The chain combines TRBV30 with TRBJ1-3, with 7 bases fitting TRBD1. Germline-derived CDR1 and CDR2 are GTSNPN and SVGIG (reference sequence). V gave up 0 bases and J gave up 1 base; unmatched junction bases: 9. This CDR3 is built from 17 residues. CDR3 amino acids: CAWSVGQVGWSGNTIYF. The CDR3 DNA reads as TGTGCCTGGAGTGTAGGACAGGTCGGTTGGTCTGGAAACACCATATATTTT.

The J gene is TRBJ2-7, the V gene TRBV2; TRBD2 matches at 8 bases. The CDR3 loop spans 13 amino acids. Germline V gene data show CDR1 as SNHLY and CDR2 as FYNNEI. Germline trimming cut 5 bases from V and 2 bases from J; bases unmatched to any gene: 2. CDR3 sequence: CASSLLAAYEQYF. CDR3 sequence (DNA): TGTGCCAGCAGTCTACTAGCGGCCTACGAGCAGTACTTC.